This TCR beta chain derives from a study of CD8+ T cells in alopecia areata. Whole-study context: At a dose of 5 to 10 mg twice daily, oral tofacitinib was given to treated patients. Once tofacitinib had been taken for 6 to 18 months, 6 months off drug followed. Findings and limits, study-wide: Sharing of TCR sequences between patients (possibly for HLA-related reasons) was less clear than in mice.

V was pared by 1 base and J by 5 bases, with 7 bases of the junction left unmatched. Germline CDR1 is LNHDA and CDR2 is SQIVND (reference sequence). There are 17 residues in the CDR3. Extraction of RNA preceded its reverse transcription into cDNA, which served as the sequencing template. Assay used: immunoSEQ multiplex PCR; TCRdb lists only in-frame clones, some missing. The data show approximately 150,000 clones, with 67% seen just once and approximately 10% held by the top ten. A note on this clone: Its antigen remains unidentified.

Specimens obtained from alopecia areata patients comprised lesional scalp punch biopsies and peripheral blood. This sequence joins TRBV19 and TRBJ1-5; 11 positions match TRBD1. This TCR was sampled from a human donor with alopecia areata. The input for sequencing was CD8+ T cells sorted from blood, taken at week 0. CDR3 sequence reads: CASSIGTGGAFDQPQHF. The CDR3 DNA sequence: TGTGCCAGTAGTATAGGGACAGGGGGCGCGTTTGATCAGCCCCAGCATTTT.